Listed below are T cell receptor beta chains from one sample, sequenced in a study of blood T cell repertoires in COVID-19. Assay used: immunoSEQ multiplex PCR; TCRdb lists only in-frame clones, some missing. The sample yields 75,000 to 95,000 clones, around 88% seen once. Sequenced: peripheral blood. These receptors were collected from a man aged 55 to 70 with acute or convalescent COVID-19. Each CDR3 is given with its conserved first and last residue. D genes are given only for firm matches. Size tells how often a clone was seen (once, few, many) or the class of an expanded clone, and some rows leave it out.

TRBJ2-7	-	13	-	TRBV5-4	CASSSTQTREQYF	TGTGCCAGCAGCTCGACACAAACACGCGAGCAGTACTTC
TRBJ2-7	-	16	-	TRBV3-1/TRBV3-2	CASSQDLLAGFGEQYF	TGTGCCAGCAGCCAAGATCTACTGGCGGGTTTCGGCGAGCAGTACTTC
TRBJ2-4	TRBD1	15	once	TRBV18	CASSPPGQGKNIQYF	TGTGCCAGCTCACCACCGGGACAGGGCAAAAACATTCAGTACTTC
TRBJ1-4	-	13	-	TRBV2	CATQKSINEKLFF	TGTGCCACCCAAAAGAGCATTAATGAAAAACTGTTTTTT
TRBJ1-2	-	18	-	TRBV5-6	CASSFEDRPEWGTYGYTF	TGTGCCAGCAGCTTCGAAGACAGGCCCGAGTGGGGCACATATGGCTACACCTTC
TRBJ1-6	TRBD1	16	-	TRBV18	CASSSEGQDYGSPLHF	TGTGCCAGCTCGTCAGAAGGACAGGACTACGGATCACCCCTCCACTTT
TRBJ2-5	TRBD1	16	-	TRBV30	CAWRVTGAAFQETQYF	TGTGCCTGGAGGGTGACAGGGGCGGCGTTCCAGGAGACCCAGTACTTC
TRBJ1-2	-	19	-	TRBV16	CASSRTTDGGREFDYGYTF	TGTGCCAGCAGCCGGACGACGGACGGCGGGCGAGAATTTGACTATGGCTACACCTTC
TRBJ1-5	-	15	-	TRBV11-2	CASSLDTGLYQPQHF	TGTGCCAGCAGCTTAGATACAGGGTTATATCAGCCCCAGCATTTT
TRBJ1-2	-	15	-	TRBV5-1	CASSLAVGGDYGYTF	TGCGCCAGCAGCCTGGCCGTCGGGGGTGACTATGGCTACACCTTC
TRBJ2-7	TRBD2	15	-	TRBV9	CASSVEGTGGYEQYF	TGTGCCAGCAGCGTAGAGGGGACGGGAGGCTACGAGCAGTACTTC
TRBJ1-2	TRBD1	13	-	TRBV15	CATSRQGAYGYTF	TGTGCCACCAGCAGACAGGGGGCCTATGGCTACACCTTC
TRBJ2-7	-	15	-	TRBV5-4	CASSDTGTPSYEQYF	TGTGCCAGCAGCGACACAGGGACCCCTTCCTACGAGCAGTACTTC
TRBJ1-1	-	14	-	TRBV18	CASSPTISGTEAFF	TGTGCCAGCTCACCAACAATCTCGGGCACTGAAGCTTTCTTT
TRBJ2-7	-	15	-	TRBV9	CASSVGQGDSYEQYF	TGTGCCAGCAGCGTAGGACAAGGCGACTCCTACGAGCAGTACTTC
TRBJ2-5	-	15	once	TRBV9	CASSVQAGTEETQYF	TGTGCCAGCAGCGTCCAGGCGGGGACAGAAGAGACCCAGTACTTC
TRBJ1-2	TRBD1	16	-	TRBV27	CASSSRFGQGNYGYTF	TGTGCCAGCAGTTCACGGTTCGGACAGGGAAACTATGGCTACACCTTC
TRBJ1-5	TRBD1	16	-	TRBV19	CASSVRTGGSNQPQHF	TGTGCCAGTAGTGTTCGGACAGGGGGTTCCAATCAGCCCCAGCATTTT
TRBJ1-1	-	12	-	TRBV15	CATSTGPGITFF	TGTGCCACCAGCACAGGCCCGGGGATAACTTTCTTT
TRBJ1-1	TRBD1	13	-	TRBV10-3	CAISEGQDTEAFF	TGTGCCATCAGTGAGGGACAGGACACTGAAGCTTTCTTT
TRBJ1-1	TRBD1	13	-	TRBV4-3	CASSPYRGTEAFF	TGCGCCAGCAGCCCCTACAGGGGTACTGAAGCTTTCTTT
TRBJ2-3	-	16	-	TRBV14	CASSQEGQRRSDTQYF	TGTGCCAGCAGCCAAGAGGGACAAAGGCGTTCAGATACGCAGTATTTT
TRBJ1-1	-	14	-	TRBV30	CAWGFGPREFEAFF	TGTGCCTGGGGTTTCGGCCCGAGGGAATTCGAAGCTTTCTTT
TRBJ2-7	TRBD1	16	once	TRBV23-1	CASSQSVDRATYEQYF	TGCGCCAGCAGTCAATCTGTGGACAGGGCCACCTACGAGCAGTACTTC
TRBJ1-4	-	13	-	TRBV6-6	CASSQGLREKLFF	TGTGCCAGCTCCCAGGGTTTACGAGAAAAACTGTTTTTT
TRBJ2-2	-	15	-	TRBV12-2	CASRYRTGNTGELFF	TGTGCAAGTCGCTATCGTACAGGAAACACCGGGGAGCTGTTTTTT
TRBJ2-1	-	15	-	TRBV4-3	CASSHLPGWDNEQFF	TGCGCCAGCAGCCACCTGCCGGGGTGGGACAATGAGCAGTTCTTC
TRBJ2-1	-	13	once	TRBV6-2/TRBV6-3	CASSPGSYNEQFF	TGTGCCAGCAGTCCAGGCTCCTACAATGAGCAGTTCTTC
TRBJ1-2	-	13	-	TRBV5-1	CASSAEGTYGYTF	TGCGCCAGCAGCGCTGAGGGAACCTATGGCTACACCTTC
TRBJ2-2	TRBD2	15	-	TRBV5-4	CATVSGGANTGELFF	TGTGCCACCGTATCCGGGGGGGCCAACACCGGGGAGCTGTTTTTT
TRBJ2-2	-	13	-	TRBV19	CASSIVNTGELFF	TGTGCCAGTAGTATAGTAAACACCGGGGAGCTGTTTTTT
TRBJ1-5	-	14	-	TRBV2	CASTREPAGQPQHF	TGTGCCAGCACCAGGGAGCCTGCGGGACAGCCCCAGCATTTT
TRBJ2-1	-	14	-	TRBV7-3	CASSLSGPSESQFF	TGTGCCAGCAGCTTAAGCGGGCCTAGTGAGAGTCAGTTCTTC
TRBJ1-2	-	13	-	TRBV10-1	CASSEGQDYGYTF	TGCGCCAGCAGTGAAGGACAAGACTATGGCTACACCTTC
TRBJ2-1	TRBD2	16	-	TRBV3-1/TRBV3-2	CASSHLAGGPFNEQFF	TGTGCCAGCAGCCACCTAGCGGGGGGGCCGTTTAATGAGCAGTTCTTC
TRBJ1-1	-	13	-	TRBV18	CASSPPQAPEAFF	TGTGCCAGCTCCCCGCCCCAGGCCCCTGAAGCTTTCTTT
TRBJ2-3	TRBD1	14	-	TRBV5-1	CASSADRLSDTQYF	TGCGCCAGCAGCGCGGACAGGTTATCAGATACGCAGTATTTT
TRBJ1-1	-	15	-	TRBV18	CASSPQEGTHTEAFF	TGTGCCAGCTCACCACAGGAGGGGACCCACACTGAAGCTTTCTTT
TRBJ1-2	TRBD1	15	-	TRBV7-8	CASSLAPDRAYGYTF	TGTGCCAGCAGCTTAGCACCCGACAGGGCCTATGGCTACACCTTC
TRBJ1-4	-	13	-	TRBV7-2	CASSWDWNEKLFF	TGTGCCAGCAGCTGGGACTGGAATGAAAAACTGTTTTTT
TRBJ1-4	-	15	-	TRBV3-1/TRBV3-2	CASSPPAATNEKLFF	TGTGCCAGCAGCCCTCCAGCGGCAACTAATGAAAAACTGTTTTTT
TRBJ1-5	-	15	-	TRBV11-3	CASSPRGGETQPQHF	TGTGCCAGCAGCCCTAGGGGGGGTGAGACTCAGCCCCAGCATTTT
TRBJ2-7	TRBD1	15	few	TRBV2	CASSTRDRGPGEQYF	TGTGCCAGCAGTACCAGGGACAGGGGGCCAGGGGAGCAGTACTTC
TRBJ1-2	-	13	-	TRBV7-2	CASSASGRPGYTF	TGTGCCAGCAGCGCCTCAGGTCGGCCTGGCTACACCTTC
TRBJ1-2	-	17	-	TRBV19	CASSIGPLQRGGTGYTF	TGTGCCAGTAGTATCGGCCCGCTCCAAAGGGGAGGTACGGGCTACACCTTC
TRBJ1-2	-	15	once	TRBV11-2	CASSPTPDSYYGYTF	TGTGCCAGCAGCCCCACCCCCGACAGCTACTATGGCTACACCTTC
TRBJ1-2	-	11	-	TRBV29-1	CSVVTPNGYTF	TGCAGCGTTGTGACACCTAATGGCTACACCTTC
TRBJ2-5	TRBD1	13	-	TRBV7-2	CASSTQGWETQYF	TGTGCCAGCAGCACACAGGGGTGGGAGACCCAGTACTTC
TRBJ2-7	TRBD1	15	-	TRBV11-2	CASSLGQGSSYEQYF	TGTGCCAGCAGCTTGGGACAGGGGAGCTCCTACGAGCAGTACTTC
TRBJ1-3	-	12	-	TRBV19	CASSLRGNTIYF	TGTGCCAGTAGTCTTCGTGGAAACACCATATATTTT
TRBJ2-5	TRBD1	17	-	TRBV15	CATSRKWTGGLQETQYF	TGTGCCACCAGCAGGAAGTGGACAGGGGGCCTTCAAGAGACCCAGTACTTC
TRBJ1-4	-	15	-	TRBV3-1/TRBV3-2	CASSQTDRFNEKLFF	TGTGCCAGCAGCCAAACAGACAGGTTTAATGAAAAACTGTTTTTT
TRBJ1-1	TRBD1	14	-	TRBV19	CASKGGGGQGVSFF	TGTGCCAGTAAGGGCGGCGGGGGGCAGGGGGTTTCTTTCTTT
TRBJ2-3	TRBD2	15	-	TRBV9	CASSLLAGREDTQYF	TGTGCCAGCAGCTTGCTAGCGGGGCGGGAAGATACGCAGTATTTT
TRBJ2-1	-	15	-	TRBV5-4	CASSSSRLGSNEQFF	TGTGCCAGCAGCTCGTCGCGACTAGGAAGTAATGAGCAGTTCTTC
TRBJ2-5	-	15	once	TRBV24-1	CATSEGDRQQETQYF	TGTGCCACCAGTGAGGGCGACAGACAGCAAGAGACCCAGTACTTC
TRBJ1-5	TRBD1	14	-	TRBV7-8	CASSLGRGLQPQHF	TGTGCCAGCAGCTTAGGCAGGGGGCTTCAGCCCCAGCATTTT
TRBJ2-3	-	14	-	TRBV10-2	CASRGGGHTDTQYF	TGCGCCAGCAGAGGAGGGGGCCATACAGATACGCAGTATTTT